Listed below are T cell receptor beta chains from one sample, sequenced in a study of breast tumors, draining lymph nodes, adjacent tissues. TCRdb used MiXCR to reprocess the multiplex PCR reads, holding one entry per CDR3 protein. The sample records 150,000 to 200,000 distinct CDR3 sequences, roughly 35% being singletons. Sample: axillary lymph node tissue. The receptors were sampled from a female donor with breast cancer. Some clones in this sample may be carry-over from other donors' samples. CDR3s include the opening cysteine and the closing phenylalanine or tryptophan. The order of the fields is J gene, V gene, CDR3 length, CDR3 protein.

TRBJ2-5 | TRBV9 | 14 | CAGSVWDRQETQSF
TRBJ1-3 | TRBV4-1 | 19 | CASSQARGGGRLAGNTIYF
TRBJ2-7 | TRBV4-1 | 15 | CASSQAVTAFGEQYF
TRBJ1-4 | TRBV9 | 14 | CASSVVPTGEKLFF
TRBJ1-2 | TRBV20-1 | 16 | CSARLFVIGASYGYTF
TRBJ1-2 | TRBV6-2/TRBV6-3 | 13 | CASSYRGGYGYTF
TRBJ1-2 | TRBV12-3/TRBV12-4 | 15 | CASSGRTGALSGYTF
TRBJ2-7 | TRBV7-8 | 15 | CASSQQGTGFGEQYF
TRBJ1-5 | TRBV7-8 | 21 | CASSLVGGKLRAVLRAGHQHF
TRBJ2-7 | TRBV9 | 14 | CASSVAGQGYEQYF
TRBJ1-2 | TRBV10-2 | 12 | CARDGFQYGYTF
TRBJ2-1 | TRBV30 | 13 | CAWSADSYNEQFF
TRBJ2-7 | TRBV7-9 | 12 | CASRTAQYEQYF
TRBJ1-2 | TRBV4-3 | 13 | CASSQRTSPSYTF
TRBJ2-1 | TRBV20-1 | 16 | CSARVSLAGGHNEQFF
TRBJ2-5 | TRBV20-1 | 16 | CSARRGGGAFQETQYF
TRBJ2-1 | TRBV14 | 16 | CASSQRPGLATNEQFF
TRBJ2-7 | TRBV6-5 | 14 | CASSHGDSSYEQYF
TRBJ1-3 | TRBV7-9 | 15 | CASSRTGQGGNTIYF
TRBJ2-5 | TRBV7-8 | 12 | CASSLIRETQYF
TRBJ2-3 | TRBV19 | 13 | CASSGGAGDTQYF
TRBJ1-2 | TRBV5-4 | 15 | CASSLAGLGDYGYTF
TRBJ2-5 | TRBV4-3 | 17 | CASSQELAGGYQETQYF
TRBJ2-5 | TRBV11-2 | 16 | CASSLTWEAPQGTQYF
TRBJ2-1 | TRBV13 | 13 | CASDMGGSNEQFF
TRBJ2-5 | TRBV7-3 | 14 | CASSLGEQGETQYF
TRBJ1-2 | TRBV6-6 | 16 | CASSPSRDRGLDGYTF
TRBJ2-2 | TRBV2 | 15 | CASSGLGGGTGELFF
TRBJ2-7 | TRBV7-9 | 16 | CASSSRGLAGSYEQYF
TRBJ2-1 | TRBV28 | 16 | CASSFPRGLAISEQFF
TRBJ2-2 | TRBV11-2 | 17 | CASSSPPGQEYTGELFF
TRBJ2-7 | TRBV20-1 | 13 | CSAPGTGAYEQYF
TRBJ2-5 | TRBV18 | 14 | CASSPSRQQETQYF
TRBJ2-3 | TRBV10-3 | 14 | CAIRDYQGTDTQYF
TRBJ2-2 | TRBV20-1 | 12 | CSAPRLTGELFF
TRBJ1-3 | TRBV3-1 | 16 | CASSPPGQSSGNTIYF
TRBJ1-2 | TRBV5-1 | 13 | CASSWDRGPGYTF
TRBJ2-1 | TRBV29-1 | 17 | CSVGTPRLAGEYNEQFF
TRBJ2-7 | TRBV2 | 13 | CASSEEGAYEQYF
TRBJ1-6 | TRBV5-1 | 18 | CASSLEFLRTGYNSPLHF
TRBJ2-2 | TRBV4-3 | 16 | CASSQDFGGAAGELFF
TRBJ2-1 | TRBV27 | 15 | CASGRNRNIYNEQFF
TRBJ1-1 | TRBV6-2/TRBV6-3 | 15 | CASSYSGQGNTEAFF
TRBJ2-7 | TRBV6-2/TRBV6-3 | 15 | CASSESGTGSYEQYF
TRBJ1-2 | TRBV24-1 | 15 | CATSESFGGLQGYTF
TRBJ2-1 | TRBV12-3/TRBV12-4 | 15 | CASSLRGGRDSEQFF
TRBJ1-1 | TRBV7-2 | 14 | CASSPSGGRTEAFF
TRBJ2-5 | TRBV12-3/TRBV12-4 | 17 | CASSLRLETGGVETQYF